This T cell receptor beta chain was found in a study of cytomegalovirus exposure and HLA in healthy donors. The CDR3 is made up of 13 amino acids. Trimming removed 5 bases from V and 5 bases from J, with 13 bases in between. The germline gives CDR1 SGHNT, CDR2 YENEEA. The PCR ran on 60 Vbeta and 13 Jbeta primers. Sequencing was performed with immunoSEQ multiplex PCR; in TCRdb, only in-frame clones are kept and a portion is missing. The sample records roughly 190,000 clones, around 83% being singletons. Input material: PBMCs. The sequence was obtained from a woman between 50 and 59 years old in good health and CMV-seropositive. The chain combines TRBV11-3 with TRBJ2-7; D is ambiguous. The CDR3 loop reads CASSRNSADEQYF. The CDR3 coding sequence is TGTGCCAGCAGCAGGAACAGTGCCGACGAGCAGTACTTC.